This passage covers 10 T cell receptor beta chains from one sample sequenced in a study of read filtering for tumor transcriptome and immune sequencing. From 300 to 400 ng of RNA, a library with molecular barcoded alpha/delta and beta/gamma adaptors was made. From the reads, TCRdb called clonotypes with MiXCR, one entry per CDR3 protein. The sample has 37,000 or so distinct CDR3 sequences; approximately 13% are singletons. Sequencing was done on a sample of a population of CD138-negative cells sorted from bone marrow. All receptors come from a donor aged 40 or older with multiple myeloma.

This clonotype showed up many times. In DNA form, the CDR3 reads TGTGCCAGCAGTAGCGGGAGGGTTTCGCCCGGGGAGCTGTTTTTT. Translating gives CASSSGRVSPGELFF. The V and J genes are TRBV2 and TRBJ2-2; 10 bases are a match to TRBD2. Per the germline V gene, CDR1 is SNHLY and CDR2 is FYNNEI. CDR3 length: 15 amino acids. V shed 5 bases, J shed 6 bases, and the junction held 6 bases outside the gene matches.

This clonotype was counted at least ten times. This chain joins TRBV4-3 and TRBJ2-1; TRBD2 aligns across 7 bases. The germline gives CDR1 LGHNA, CDR2 YSLEER. Trimming at V came to 9 bases and at J to 7 bases, leaving 15 bases not matched to a gene. The CDR3 loop spans 15 amino acids. The DNA of the CDR3 is TGCGCCAGTTCAAGGACTAGGTGGCTTTCGAATGAGCAGTTCTTC. This sequence encodes CASSRTRWLSNEQFF.

This clonotype is termed medium-sized (0.01 to 0.1%). J is TRBJ2-1 and V is TRBV19; 11 nucleotides align to TRBD2. There are 15 residues in the CDR3. J gave up 7 bases and V 5 bases, and 7 bases lay outside the gene matches. Per germline, CDR1 LNHDA and CDR2 SQIVND (reference sequence). CDR3 loop: CASSDGASGRNEQFF. DNA of the CDR3: TGTGCCAGTAGTGATGGGGCTAGCGGGAGGAATGAGCAGTTCTTC.

This clonotype occurred a few times. One end of the junction fails to match germline, which may point to a read error. The chain employs TRBV6-2 or TRBV6-3 and TRBJ2-2, with D uncertain. This CDR3 is 14 amino acids long. Germline CDR1 and CDR2: MNHEY and SVGEGT. CDR3 coding DNA: TGTGCCAGCAGGGGCTTATCGAACGCCGGGGAGCTGTTTTTT. It translates to CASRGLSNAGELFF.

This clonotype was counted ten times or more. The chain uses TRBV28 and TRBJ2-5; no firm D call. Trimming pared 7 bases from V and 4 bases from J, leaving 10 bases between. This CDR3 has 12 residues. CDR1 is MDHEN and CDR2 is SYDVKM in the germline V gene. The CDR3 bases are TGTGCCAGCACCGCACGCGTAGAGACCCAGTACTTC. This gives the protein CASTARVETQYF.

CDR3 bases: TGTGCCAGCAGCTTGGGGACAGGGCGGACTGAAGCTTTCTTT. Its translation is CASSLGTGRTEAFF. J is TRBJ1-1 and V is TRBV5-6; 8 positions agree with TRBD1. The CDR3 is 14 amino acids. The V gene's germline CDR1 is SGHDT and CDR2 YYEEEE. V shed 0 bases, J shed 5 bases, and the junction held 3 bases outside the gene matches.

A word on this clonotype: A read error may be the cause here, since a much bigger clone is one base away. CDR3 bases: TGCGCCGGCAGCCCTGGTGCCGAGGGAGGAGAAGGTCGGAACATTCAGTACTTC. Residues: CAGSPGAEGGEGRNIQYF. This chain links TRBV5-1 with TRBJ2-4, with a tentative D call TRBD2 (6 bases). The germline V gene encodes CDR1 SGHRS and CDR2 YFSETQ. The CDR3 spans 18 residues.

As concerns this clonotype: Since a much larger clone is just one base distant, this may be a read error. This chain joins TRBV29-1 and TRBJ2-5; unclear D gene. Germline V lookup: CDR1 SQVTM, CDR2 ANQGSEA. The length of the CDR3 is 9 residues. Trimming pared 7 bases from V and 2 bases from J, leaving 2 bases between. The CDR3 DNA reads TGCAGCGCTCAAGAGACCCAGTACTTC. It is translated as CSAQETQYF.

As to this clonotype: An end of the junction does not agree with germline; a read error may underlie this. The rearrangement links TRBV20-1 to TRBJ2-1, with D possibly matching TRBD2 (6 bases). This CDR3 contains 17 residues. The V gene's germline CDR1 is DFQATT and CDR2 SNEGSKA (reference sequence). CDR3 region: CSAREVRLGGFYNEQLF. DNA of the CDR3: TGCAGTGCCAGGGAGGTCAGACTAGGAGGCTTTTACAATGAGCAGCTCTTC.

This clonotype was recorded at least ten times. The CDR3 DNA sequence: TGCGCCAGCAGCAGGGGACAGTTCTCCTCCTACGAGCAGTACTTC. Translating gives CASSRGQFSSYEQYF. The chain joins TRBV5-1 to TRBJ2-7; 7 bases match TRBD1. V shed 4 bases, J shed 0 bases, and the junction held 7 bases outside the gene matches. Germline CDR1 is SGHRS and CDR2 is YFSETQ. This CDR3 contains 15 residues.